The clone carrying this T cell receptor (beta chain) came up a few times. Its cognate antigen is unknown. Trimming stripped 3 bases from V and 8 bases from J, with 16 bases between. This CDR3 has 14 residues. From germline, CDR1 is SGHAT and CDR2 FQDESV (reference sequence). The sample belongs to a study of OX40 agonist ivuxolimab in advanced cancers. Overall study: Ivuxolimab, an agonistic anti-OX40 (CD134) antibody, was given to patients. Ivuxolimab was delivered to patients intravenously every 2 weeks at doses spanning 0.01 to 10 mg/kg. Among those treated, three patients had partial responses, one with hepatocellular carcinoma and two with cutaneous melanoma.

Here immunoSEQ multiplex PCR was the method, and the copy in TCRdb shows in-frame clones only, minus some. The sample records approximately 61,000 clones, roughly 80% being singletons. Study observations and caveats: Circulating CD4+ and CD8+ T cells showed clonal expansion by week 6 at 0.1 to 3.0 mg/kg.

The sample in question was CD4+ or CD8+ T cells sorted from blood, obtained in a trial of the OX40 agonist ivuxolimab. The sequence derives from an adult with an advanced solid tumor such as melanoma, head and neck, liver or kidney cancer. The chain uses TRBV11-1 and TRBJ1-2, with D unclear. The CDR3 region is CASSFRFGEGGYTF. The CDR3 nucleotides are TGTGCCAGCAGCTTCCGGTTCGGCGAGGGCGGCTACACCTTC.